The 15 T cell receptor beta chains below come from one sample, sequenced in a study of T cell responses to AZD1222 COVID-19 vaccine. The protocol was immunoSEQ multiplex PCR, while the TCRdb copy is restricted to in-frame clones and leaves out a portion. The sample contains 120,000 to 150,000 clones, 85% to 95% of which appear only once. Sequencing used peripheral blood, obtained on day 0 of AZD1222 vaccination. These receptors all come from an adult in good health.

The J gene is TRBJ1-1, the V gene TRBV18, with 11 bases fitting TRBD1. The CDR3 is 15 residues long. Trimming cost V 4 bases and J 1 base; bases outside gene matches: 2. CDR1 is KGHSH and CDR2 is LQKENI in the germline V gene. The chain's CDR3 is CASSLGTGGNTEAFF. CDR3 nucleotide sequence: TGTGCCAGCTCACTAGGGACAGGGGGGAACACTGAAGCTTTCTTT.

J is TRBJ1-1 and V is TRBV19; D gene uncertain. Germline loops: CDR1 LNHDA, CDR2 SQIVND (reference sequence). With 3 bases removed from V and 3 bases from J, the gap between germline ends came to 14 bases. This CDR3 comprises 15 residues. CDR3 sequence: CASSIQPVGDTEAFF. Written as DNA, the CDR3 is TGTGCCAGTAGTATCCAGCCGGTTGGCGACACTGAAGCTTTCTTT.

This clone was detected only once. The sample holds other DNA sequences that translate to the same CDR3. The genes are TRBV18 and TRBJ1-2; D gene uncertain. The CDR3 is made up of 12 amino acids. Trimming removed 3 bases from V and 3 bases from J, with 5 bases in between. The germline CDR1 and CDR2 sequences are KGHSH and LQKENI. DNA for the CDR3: TGTGCCAGCTCACCGCAAGACTATGGCTACACCTTC. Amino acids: CASSPQDYGYTF.

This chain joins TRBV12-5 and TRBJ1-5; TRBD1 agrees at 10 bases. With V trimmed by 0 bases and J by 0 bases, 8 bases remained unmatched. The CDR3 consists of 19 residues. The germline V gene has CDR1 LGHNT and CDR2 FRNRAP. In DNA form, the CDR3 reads TGTGCTAGTGGTTTGGTTCTCCGGGACAGGGGAGGTAGCAATCAGCCCCAGCATTTT. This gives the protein CASGLVLRDRGGSNQPQHF.

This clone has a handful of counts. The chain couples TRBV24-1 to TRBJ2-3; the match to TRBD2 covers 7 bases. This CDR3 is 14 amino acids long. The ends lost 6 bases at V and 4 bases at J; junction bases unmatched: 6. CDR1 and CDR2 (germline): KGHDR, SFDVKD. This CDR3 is CATSPGRESDTQYF. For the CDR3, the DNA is TGTGCCACCAGTCCAGGGAGGGAGTCAGATACGCAGTATTTT.

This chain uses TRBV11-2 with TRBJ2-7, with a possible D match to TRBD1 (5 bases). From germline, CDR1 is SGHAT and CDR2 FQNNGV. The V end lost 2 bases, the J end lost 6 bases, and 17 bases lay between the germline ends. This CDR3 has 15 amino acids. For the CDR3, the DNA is TGTGCCAGCAGCTTATTACAGGTCGGGCTGGGCGAGCAGTACTTC. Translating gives CASSLLQVGLGEQYF.

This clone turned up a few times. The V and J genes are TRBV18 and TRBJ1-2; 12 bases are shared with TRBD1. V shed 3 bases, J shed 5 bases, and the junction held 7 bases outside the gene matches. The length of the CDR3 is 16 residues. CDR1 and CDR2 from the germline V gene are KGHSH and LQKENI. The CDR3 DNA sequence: TGTGCCAGCTCACCCGGGACAGGGGGCCAGGGGTATGGCTACACCTTC. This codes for CASSPGTGGQGYGYTF.

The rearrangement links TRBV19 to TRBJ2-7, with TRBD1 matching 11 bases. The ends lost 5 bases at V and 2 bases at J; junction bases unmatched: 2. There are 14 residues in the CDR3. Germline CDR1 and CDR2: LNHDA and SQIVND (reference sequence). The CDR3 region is CASSVGQGAYEQYF. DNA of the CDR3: TGTGCCAGTAGTGTGGGACAGGGGGCCTACGAGCAGTACTTC.

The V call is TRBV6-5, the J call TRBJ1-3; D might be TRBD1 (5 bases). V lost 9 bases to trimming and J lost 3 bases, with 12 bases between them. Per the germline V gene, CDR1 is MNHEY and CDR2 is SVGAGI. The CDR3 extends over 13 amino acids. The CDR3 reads CASKGSFGNTIYF. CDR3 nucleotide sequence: TGTGCCAGTAAGGGGTCCTTTGGAAACACCATATATTTT.

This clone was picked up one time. CDR3 sequence reads: CASSRGGASGYTF. CDR3 DNA: TGTGCCAGCAGCCGGGGCGGGGCCTCTGGCTACACCTTC. The V gene is TRBV13, the J gene TRBJ1-2; perhaps TRBD1 as D (5 bases). The germline gives CDR1 PRHDT, CDR2 FYEKMQ (reference sequence). V lost 5 bases and J 7 bases, leaving 14 bases between the germline ends. The CDR3 contains 13 residues.

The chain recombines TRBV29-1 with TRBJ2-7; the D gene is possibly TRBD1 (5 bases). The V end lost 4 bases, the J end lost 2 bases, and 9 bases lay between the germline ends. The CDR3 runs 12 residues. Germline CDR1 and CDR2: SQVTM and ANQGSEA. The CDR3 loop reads CSVGQQTYEQYF. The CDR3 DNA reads TGCAGCGTTGGACAGCAAACCTACGAGCAGTACTTC.

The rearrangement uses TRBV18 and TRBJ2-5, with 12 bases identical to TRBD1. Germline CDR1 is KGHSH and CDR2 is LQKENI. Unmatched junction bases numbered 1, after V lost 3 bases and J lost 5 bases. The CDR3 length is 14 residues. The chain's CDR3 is CASSPGTGGETQYF. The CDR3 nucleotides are TGTGCCAGCTCACCTGGGACAGGGGGCGAGACCCAGTACTTC.

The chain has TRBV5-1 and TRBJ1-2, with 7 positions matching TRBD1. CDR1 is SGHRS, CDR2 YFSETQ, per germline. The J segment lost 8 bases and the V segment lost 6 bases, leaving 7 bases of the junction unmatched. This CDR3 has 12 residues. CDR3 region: CASTAGGEGYTF. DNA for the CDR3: TGCGCCAGCACCGCAGGGGGAGAAGGCTACACCTTC.

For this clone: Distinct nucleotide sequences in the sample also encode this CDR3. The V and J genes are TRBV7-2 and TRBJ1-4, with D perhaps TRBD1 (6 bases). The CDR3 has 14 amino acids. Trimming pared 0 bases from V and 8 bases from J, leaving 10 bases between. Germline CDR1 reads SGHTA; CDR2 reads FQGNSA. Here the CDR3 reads CASSLAGGREKLFF. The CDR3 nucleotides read TGTGCCAGCAGCTTAGCGGGGGGCCGGGAAAAACTGTTTTTT. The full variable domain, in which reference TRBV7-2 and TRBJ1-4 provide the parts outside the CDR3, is GAGVSQSPSNKVTEKGKDVELRCDPISGHTALYWYRQSLGQGLEFLIYFQGNSAPDKSGLPSDRFSAERTGGSVSTLTIQRTQQEDSAVYLCASSLAGGREKLFFGSGTQLSVL.

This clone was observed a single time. The CDR3 DNA sequence: TGTGCCAGCAGCGCACACAGGGGCCCTTACAATGAGCAGTTCTTC. This sequence encodes CASSAHRGPYNEQFF. This chain uses TRBV9 with TRBJ2-1, with 7 bases lining up with TRBD1. Germline V lookup: CDR1 SGDLS, CDR2 YYNGEE. The CDR3 is 15 residues long. The trim removed 3 bases at V and 4 bases at J, leaving 7 bases unmatched.